These 14 T cell receptor beta chains were sequenced from one sample in a study of blood T cell repertoires in COVID-19. The data were produced by immunoSEQ multiplex PCR, yet TCRdb's version contains in-frame clones alone and is incomplete. The table includes some 60,000 clones, 81% detected once. The sample consisted of peripheral blood. Receptors were obtained from a woman of 80 years or more with active or convalescent COVID-19.

The chain is built from TRBV28 and TRBJ2-7; D is possibly TRBD1 (6 bases). V lost 10 bases to trimming and J lost 2 bases, with 15 bases between them. The germline gives CDR1 MDHEN, CDR2 SYDVKM. The CDR3 loop spans 13 amino acids. For the CDR3, the DNA is TGTGCCACCCAAACAGGGACCCCCTACGAGCAGTACTTC. Translation gives CATQTGTPYEQYF.

The chain links TRBV28 to TRBJ2-2; D remains ambiguous. The germline V gene has CDR1 MDHEN and CDR2 SYDVKM. The V end was cut by 4 bases, the J end by 4 bases, with 4 bases between. This CDR3 has 12 amino acids. The DNA for the CDR3 is TGTGCCAGCAGTTCATTCACCGGGGAGCTGTTTTTT. Translated: CASSSFTGELFF. Filled out from reference TRBV28 and TRBJ2-2, the complete variable domain reads DVKVTQSSRYLVKRTGEKVFLECVQDMDHENMFWYRQDPGLGLRLIYFSYDVKMKEKGDIPEGYSVSREKKERFSLILESASTNQTSMYLCASSSFTGELFFGEGSRLTVL.

This chain links TRBV5-5 with TRBJ2-3, with 13 nucleotides matching TRBD2. The CDR3 contains 16 residues. Unmatched junction bases numbered 2, after V lost 1 base and J lost 3 bases. The germline V gene encodes CDR1 SGHKS and CDR2 YYEKEE (reference sequence). The CDR3 region has the DNA TGTGCCAGCAGCTTGAGGACTAGCGGGGGAACAGATACGCAGTATTTT. Protein product: CASSLRTSGGTDTQYF. The full variable domain, in which reference TRBV5-5 and TRBJ2-3 provide the parts outside the CDR3, is DAGVTQSPTHLIKTRGQQVTLRCSPISGHKSVSWYQQVLGQGPQFIFQYYEKEERGRGNFPDRFSARQFPNYSSELNVNALLLGDSALYLCASSLRTSGGTDTQYFGPGTRLTVL.

The chain has TRBV19 and TRBJ1-2; possible D gene TRBD1, 6 bases. This CDR3 is 14 amino acids long. Germline V CDR1 and CDR2: LNHDA, SQIVND (reference sequence). Trimming took off 5 bases at V and 2 bases at J, with 12 bases between the two ends. The CDR3 DNA reads TGTGCCAGTAGTGATCAGGGGACAAACTATGGCTACACCTTC. Amino acids: CASSDQGTNYGYTF.

The V and J genes are TRBV7-9 and TRBJ1-5; D call uncertain. V gave up 0 bases and J gave up 5 bases, with 5 bases separating them. The CDR3 sequence is 13 residues long. CDR1 is SEHNR, CDR2 FQNEAQ, per germline (reference sequence). DNA for the CDR3: TGTGCCAGCAGCTTAGCCGGGTATCAGCCCCAGCATTTT. Encoded protein: CASSLAGYQPQHF. Based on the CDR3 plus reference TRBV7-9 and TRBJ1-5, the full variable domain is DTGVSQNPRHKITKRGQNVTFRCDPISEHNRLYWYRQTLGQGPEFLTYFQNEAQLEKSRLLSDRFSAERPKGSFSTLEIQRTEQGDSAMYLCASSLAGYQPQHFGDGTRLSIL.

The rearrangement joins TRBV7-9 to TRBJ1-1; no clear D. Germline V gene data show CDR1 as SEHNR and CDR2 as FQNEAQ (reference sequence). Trimming removed 6 bases from V and 0 bases from J, with 8 bases in between. The CDR3 totals 13 residues. DNA of the CDR3: TGTGCCAGCAGTTACGGTATGAACACTGAAGCTTTCTTT. This sequence encodes CASSYGMNTEAFF.

The rearrangement links TRBV19 to TRBJ1-3; TRBD1 might be the D (6 bases). The CDR3 has 16 residues. Trimming cost V 5 bases and J 3 bases, with 17 bases left between them. Germline-derived CDR1 and CDR2 are LNHDA and SQIVND (reference sequence). The DNA for the CDR3 is TGTGCCAGTAGTGCGGACAGACGCGATAGTGGAAACACCATATATTTT. Translated: CASSADRRDSGNTIYF.

As to this clone: Because the CDR3's place on the DNA is in doubt, the DNA is left out and the CDR3 is given as listed by TCRdb. This chain uses TRBV6-5 with TRBJ2-7; the D call in the table, TRBD1, was not verified against the DNA. Ends included, the CDR3 has 15 residues. CDR1 and CDR2 (germline): MNHEY, SVGAGI. The CDR3: CASSSSIQITYEQYF.

The chain is built from TRBV6-5 and TRBJ2-7; 7 nucleotides match TRBD2. CDR1 and CDR2 from the germline V gene are MNHEY and SVGAGI. With 8 bases clipped from V and 6 bases from J, the junction kept 16 bases outside the gene matches. The CDR3 is 15 residues long. This chain's CDR3 is CASRSPPGRALEQYF. The DNA of the CDR3 is TGTGCCAGCCGCTCTCCCCCAGGGAGGGCGCTCGAGCAGTACTTC.

The chain joins TRBV18 to TRBJ1-5; 8 bases are shared with TRBD1. Germline V CDR1 and CDR2: KGHSH, LQKENI. The CDR3 is 17 amino acids. After removal of 2 bases from V and 0 bases from J, the junction contained 6 bases not matched to a gene. The CDR3 DNA follows: TGTGCCAGCTCACCAGCAAACAGGGGGTATAGCAATCAGCCCCAGCATTTT. This gives the protein CASSPANRGYSNQPQHF.

J is TRBJ2-7 and V is TRBV19; no definite D call. V was pared by 3 bases and J by 6 bases, with 12 bases between. Germline-derived CDR1 and CDR2 are LNHDA and SQIVND (reference sequence). This CDR3 contains 13 residues. The CDR3 DNA reads TGTGCCAGTAGTATGAGTGTCATCCGCGAGCAGTACTTC. It yields the protein CASSMSVIREQYF.

The gene calls are TRBV25-1 and TRBJ1-6; 8 nucleotides match TRBD1. Germline trimming cut 6 bases from V and 8 bases from J; bases unmatched to any gene: 6. Per the germline V gene, CDR1 is MGHDK and CDR2 is SYGVNS. This CDR3 is built from 14 residues. CDR3 in DNA: TGTGCCAGCAGGGAGACAGGGGTGGATTCACCCCTCCACTTT. Encoded protein: CASRETGVDSPLHF.

V is TRBV7-2 and J is TRBJ1-5; no definite D call. CDR1 SGHTA and CDR2 FQGNSA come from the germline V gene. The CDR3 has 14 amino acids. The V end lost 4 bases, the J end lost 4 bases, and 11 bases lay between the germline ends. The CDR3 is CASSSGHPNQPQHF. The CDR3 region has the DNA TGTGCCAGCAGCTCGGGTCATCCGAATCAGCCCCAGCATTTT.

The chain couples TRBV18 to TRBJ1-1, with TRBD1 matching over 8 bases. This CDR3 has 15 residues. V gave up 2 bases and J gave up 7 bases; unmatched junction bases: 9. CDR1 is KGHSH, CDR2 LQKENI, per germline. The CDR3 here is CASSPGSQGAFEAFF. In DNA, the CDR3 is TGTGCCAGCTCACCAGGGTCCCAGGGGGCCTTTGAAGCTTTCTTT. Full variable domain (missing parts from reference TRBV18 and TRBJ1-1): NAGVMQNPRHLVRRRGQEARLRCSPMKGHSHVYWYRQLPEEGLKFMVYLQKENIIDESGMPKERFSAEFPKEGPSILRIQQVVRGDSAAYFCASSPGSQGAFEAFFGQGTRLTVV.